The 4 T cell receptor beta chains reported below all come from one sample, sequenced in a study of T cells in Graves' hyperthyroidism and ophthalmopathy (dated by TCRdb to between 2018 and 2020). Libraries were constructed by multiplex PCR. TCRdb shows the sequencer as Illumina HiSeq 2000. TCR beta CDR3 regions were amplified from RNA transcripts. For the first round of RT-PCR on the TCR CDR3, the HTBI primer set was used together with the Qiagen OneStep RT-PCR kit. TCRdb reprocessing: public reads trimmed at Q25 with fastp, clones called with MiXCR, in-frame beta chains kept. When rows share a CDR3 protein, they turn into one entry using the most common DNA and genes. The sample yields over 200,000 distinct CDR3 sequences; around 16% were counted once. The ten largest clones represent 35% to 50% of the sample. The sequenced sample consisted of blood. The receptors originated from a man between 40 and 49 years old with Graves' hyperthyroidism.

The chain carries TRBV7-2 and TRBJ2-3; 10 bases map to TRBD2. CDR1 is SGHTA, CDR2 FQGNSA, per germline. The CDR3 contains 17 residues. V lost 2 bases and J lost 5; bases outside the gene matches: 10. CDR3 sequence reads: CASSLLTTAGGQDTQYF. The DNA for the CDR3 is TGTGCCAGCAGCTTACTGACTACAGCGGGGGGGCAAGATACGCAGTATTTT.

The chain couples TRBV14 to TRBJ2-1; D perhaps matches TRBD2 (6 bases). Per the germline V gene, CDR1 is SGHDN and CDR2 is FVKESK. The CDR3 sequence is 17 residues long. Trimming took off 1 base at V and 7 bases at J, with 20 bases between the two ends. DNA of the CDR3: TGTGCCAGCAGCCAAGTGGAGGGACTCACAAGAGGGAATGAGCAGTTCTTC. As protein: CASSQVEGLTRGNEQFF.

This clonotype was seen a few times. J is TRBJ2-7 and V is TRBV6-5; the match to TRBD2 covers 7 bases. Germline trimming cut 2 bases from V and 4 bases from J; bases unmatched to any gene: 2. This CDR3 spans 13 amino acids. The germline V gene has CDR1 MNHEY and CDR2 SVGAGI. The DNA for the CDR3 is TGTGCCAGCAGTTACCGACTAGCTTACGAGCAGTACTTC. This translates into CASSYRLAYEQYF.

There are many counts of this clonotype. The rearrangement links TRBV20-1 to TRBJ1-1, with no clear D. Trimming cost V 1 base and J 1 base, with 4 bases left between them. CDR3 length equals 12 residues. Germline V gene data show CDR1 as DFQATT and CDR2 as SNEGSKA (reference sequence). The CDR3 reads CSARARNTEAFF. CDR3 sequence (DNA): TGCAGTGCTAGAGCGAGGAACACTGAAGCTTTCTTT.